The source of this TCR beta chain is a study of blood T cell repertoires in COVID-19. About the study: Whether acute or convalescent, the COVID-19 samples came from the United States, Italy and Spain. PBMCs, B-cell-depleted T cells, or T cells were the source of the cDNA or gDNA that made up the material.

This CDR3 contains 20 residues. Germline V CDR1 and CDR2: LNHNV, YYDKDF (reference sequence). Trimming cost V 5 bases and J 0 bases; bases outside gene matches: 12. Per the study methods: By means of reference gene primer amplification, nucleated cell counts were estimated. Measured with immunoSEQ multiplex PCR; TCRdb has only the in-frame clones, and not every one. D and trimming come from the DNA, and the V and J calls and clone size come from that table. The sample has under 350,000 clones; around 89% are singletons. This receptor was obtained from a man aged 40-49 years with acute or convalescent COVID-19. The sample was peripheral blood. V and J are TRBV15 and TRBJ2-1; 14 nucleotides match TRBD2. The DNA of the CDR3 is TGTGCCACCAGCGCTTCACCGGGACTAGCGGGGGAGACCTCCTACAATGAGCAGTTCTTC. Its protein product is CATSASPGLAGETSYNEQFF.